The 12 T cell receptor beta chains presented below share a single source sample, sequenced in a study of post-analysis software for immune sequencing data. Prepared libraries of TCR beta cDNA carried unique molecular identifiers. MiXCR, run by TCRdb on the PCR reads, gives a single entry per CDR3 protein. This sample yields hundreds of thousands of distinct CDR3 sequences, of which about a third are seen a single time; around 15% belongs to the top ten. These receptors have no identified antigens. Study conclusions and caveats: Patients used about 5 TRBV segments, including TRBV5-6, TRBV5-1 and TRBV20-1, more often than controls.

Sequencing was performed on blood. All receptors derive from a girl between 10 and 17 years old with multiple sclerosis.

Only a few counts were recorded for this clonotype. The chain is built from TRBV28 and TRBJ2-5, with D unclear. With 2 bases removed from V and 5 bases from J, the gap between germline ends came to 15 bases. The germline CDR1 and CDR2 sequences are MDHEN and SYDVKM. The CDR3 has 15 amino acids. The CDR3 nucleotides read TGTGCCAGCAGTTTACCCTCCGACTGGGCGGAGACCCAGTACTTC. It codes for CASSLPSDWAETQYF.

This clonotype has more than one count but fewer than ten. V gene TRBV10-3 combines with J gene TRBJ1-2, with D possibly matching TRBD1 (6 bases). The germline V gene has CDR1 ENHRY and CDR2 SYGVKD. The CDR3 covers 16 residues. The V end was cut by 0 bases, the J end by 2 bases, with 13 bases between. The CDR3 region has the DNA TGTGCCATCAGTGAGTCAGGGGCAGGGGCAAACTATGGCTACACCTTC. This sequence encodes CAISESGAGANYGYTF.

This clonotype was seen a handful of times. The V gene is TRBV7-9, the J gene TRBJ2-7, with 7 positions matching TRBD1. Germline values: CDR1 SEHNR, CDR2 FQNEAQ (reference sequence). V was clipped by 6 bases and J by 5 bases; unmatched bases: 13. This CDR3 contains 15 residues. CDR3 in DNA: TGTGCCAGCAGGGACCGGGACAGCGCAATCCACGAGCAGTACTTC. Its translation: CASRDRDSAIHEQYF.

The V and J genes are TRBV7-9 and TRBJ2-1; 7 positions agree with TRBD1. V lost 3 bases to trimming and J lost 2 bases; unmatched junction nucleotides: 4. CDR3 length: 15 amino acids. Germline V gene lookup returns CDR1 SEHNR and CDR2 FQNEAQ (reference sequence). The CDR3 spells CASSLTGTAYNEQFF. As DNA, the CDR3 is TGTGCCAGCAGCTTGACCGGGACAGCCTACAATGAGCAGTTCTTC.

A note on this clonotype: Germline and junction disagree at one end, which may indicate a read error. This chain connects TRBV4-1 to TRBJ2-1; D gene uncertain. The V gene's germline CDR1 is MGHRA and CDR2 YSYEKL. CDR3 length: 14 amino acids. The CDR3 sequence is CTSSLRPGSNEQFF. Here the CDR3 DNA reads TGCACCAGCAGCCTCCGACCCGGCTCCAATGAGCAGTTCTTC.

The rearrangement uses TRBV4-1 and TRBJ2-5, with a possible D match to TRBD1 (6 bases). V lost 2 bases and J lost 7, with 11 bases in between. Germline CDR1 reads MGHRA; CDR2 reads YSYEKL. There are 13 residues in the CDR3. This chain's CDR3 is CASSQIVRGTQYF. CDR3 nucleotide sequence: TGCGCCAGCAGCCAAATTGTCAGGGGGACCCAGTACTTC.

The rearrangement joins TRBV21-1 to TRBJ2-5; TRBD1 is the table's D call and was not checked against the DNA. TRBJ2-7 matches the DNA end more closely, so the J call is doubtful. TRBV21-1 is flagged as a pseudogene. The CDR3 length is 16 residues. The CDR3 loop is CASSKVRGRDGNEQYF. As DNA, the CDR3 is TGTGCCAGCAGCAAAGTCCGGGGCCGGGACGGTAACGAGCAGTACTTC.

The chain joins TRBV30 to TRBJ2-1, with TRBD2 identical over 11 bases. V trimming: 2 bases; J trimming: 6 bases; junction bases outside the gene matches: 6. Germline values: CDR1 GTSNPN, CDR2 SVGIG (reference sequence). CDR3 length: 15 amino acids. In DNA, the CDR3 is TGTGCCTGGAGTCCAATTGGGACTAGCGGCAATGAGCAGTTCTTC. This codes for CAWSPIGTSGNEQFF. The whole variable domain, remainder taken from reference TRBV30 and TRBJ2-1, is SQTIHQWPATLVQPVGSPLSLECTVEGTSNPNLYWYRQAAGRGLQLLFYSVGIGQISSEVPQNLSASRPQDRQFILSSKKLLLSDSGFYLCAWSPIGTSGNEQFFGPGTRLTVL.

This clonotype was detected ten times or more. The chain links TRBV5-1 to TRBJ2-3; D perhaps matches TRBD1 (5 bases). Germline loops: CDR1 SGHRS, CDR2 YFSETQ. V was clipped by 1 base and J by 4 bases, with 10 bases between them. The CDR3 is 14 amino acids. The DNA for the CDR3 is TGCGCCAGCAGCTTGTATCAGGGCGCAGATACGCAGTATTTT. This encodes CASSLYQGADTQYF.

The chain carries TRBV6-5 and TRBJ1-6; D is uncertain. Germline V gene sequence: CDR1 MNHEY, CDR2 SVGAGI. The germline V and J ends were trimmed by 6 bases and 10 bases, with 16 bases remaining between them. The CDR3 is 14 residues long. The CDR3 DNA follows: TGTGCCAGCAGAGTACCGGGGTCCGGCTCACCCCTCCACTTT. This gives the protein CASRVPGSGSPLHF.

This chain links TRBV7-3 with TRBJ2-3, with 8 bases fitting TRBD2. CDR3 length: 14 residues. Germline V gives CDR1 SGHTA, CDR2 FQGTGA. J was trimmed by 6 bases and V by 4 bases; bases with no gene match: 6. CDR3 in amino acids: CASSYAGGRDTQYF. The DNA for the CDR3 is TGTGCCAGCAGCTACGCGGGGGGTAGGGATACGCAGTATTTT.

J is TRBJ2-3 and V is TRBV6-1, with a tentative D call TRBD2 (7 bases). V dropped 6 bases and J dropped 0 bases, with 25 bases sitting between them. Germline CDR1 MNHNS, CDR2 SASEGT. CDR3 size: 19 residues. CDR3 sequence reads: CASRLGGAGRSSSTDTQYF. In nucleotides, the CDR3 is TGTGCCAGCAGACTTGGGGGGGCGGGCCGATCGTCTAGCACAGATACGCAGTATTTT.